A single sample is the source of the 14 T cell receptor beta chains below, sequenced in a study of control samples from healthy donors and cancer patients. Some clones are missing from TCRdb's copy, which holds only in-frame ones; the method was immunoSEQ multiplex PCR. The repertoire holds about 150,000 clones, with more than 85% as singletons. Sequencing was performed on blood. The receptors originated from a woman between 40 and 50 years old in good health.

The gene calls are TRBV7-9 and TRBJ1-1, with D perhaps TRBD1 (5 bases). The germline gives CDR1 SEHNR, CDR2 FQNEAQ (reference sequence). This CDR3 region has 15 residues. V was trimmed by 6 bases and J by 4 bases, leaving 18 bases between them. For the CDR3, the DNA is TGTGCCAGCAGTTATCCTCAGGGTTTCAGCACTGAAGCTTTCTTT. This codes for CASSYPQGFSTEAFF. Drawing the rest from reference TRBV7-9 and TRBJ1-1, the complete variable domain is DTGVSQNPRHKITKRGQNVTFRCDPISEHNRLYWYRQTLGQGPEFLTYFQNEAQLEKSRLLSDRFSAERPKGSFSTLEIQRTEQGDSAMYLCASSYPQGFSTEAFFGQGTRLTVV.

The rearrangement links TRBV6-1 to TRBJ1-2, with D possibly being TRBD1 (5 bases). CDR3 length equals 16 residues. Trimming removed 2 bases at V and 8 bases at J, with 21 bases between. Germline values: CDR1 MNHNS, CDR2 SASEGT. For the CDR3, the DNA is TGTGCCAGCAGTGAAACCCAACCCTGGGGGGGTCGAGGCTACACCTTC. Amino acids: CASSETQPWGGRGYTF.

This clone was observed a single time. The chain recombines TRBV5-8 with TRBJ2-5, with TRBD2 identical over 7 bases. The V segment lost 2 bases and the J segment 5 bases; nucleotides outside the gene matches: 12. The CDR3 extends over 16 amino acids. Per the germline V gene, CDR1 is SGHTS and CDR2 is YDEGEE. The CDR3 coding sequence is TGTGCCAGCAGCTTTGCTACGGAGGGAGGGGAGGAGACCCAGTACTTC. Translated, it gives CASSFATEGGEETQYF.

This clone was observed a few times. At one of its ends the junction is not consistent with the germline gene, which may arise from a read error. The chain carries TRBV4-2 and TRBJ2-7; perhaps TRBD1 as D (5 bases). CDR1 is LGHNA and CDR2 is YNFKEQ in the germline V gene. This CDR3 spans 11 amino acids. For the CDR3, the DNA is TGTGCCAGCAGCCAATTGGACAAGGAAGGCTTC. This encodes CASSQLDKEGF.

This clone was seen just once. The chain combines TRBV2 with TRBJ2-2; 12 bases are a match to TRBD2. Germline values: CDR1 SNHLY, CDR2 FYNNEI. This CDR3 has 21 amino acids. V gave up 4 bases and J gave up 4 bases; unmatched junction bases: 19. Here the CDR3 reads CASSVPTSGGLPGKATGELFF. CDR3 nucleotides: TGTGCCAGCAGTGTCCCGACTAGCGGGGGTCTCCCCGGGAAAGCCACCGGGGAGCTGTTTTTT. The variable domain in full, completed from reference TRBV2 and TRBJ2-2, reads EPEVTQTPSHQVTQMGQEVILRCVPISNHLYFYWYRQILGQKVEFLVSFYNNEISEKSEIFDDQFSVERPDGSNFTLKIRSTKLEDSAMYFCASSVPTSGGLPGKATGELFFGEGSRLTVL.

The genes are TRBV18 and TRBJ1-4; the match to TRBD1 covers 8 bases. J gave up 7 bases and V 3 bases, and 4 bases lay outside the gene matches. CDR3 length: 14 amino acids. Germline CDR1 and CDR2: KGHSH and LQKENI. The CDR3: CASSPGQGGEKLFF. CDR3 bases: TGTGCCAGCTCACCCGGACAGGGCGGTGAAAAACTGTTTTTT.

This clone was found once. This chain connects TRBV18 to TRBJ1-2, with 7 bases aligning to TRBD1. The trim removed 0 bases at V and 6 bases at J, leaving 10 bases unmatched. Looked up from germline, CDR1 is KGHSH and CDR2 is LQKENI. The CDR3 length is 16 residues. CDR3 in amino acids: CASSPPSQGGRDGYTF. The CDR3 coding sequence is TGTGCCAGCTCACCACCGAGTCAAGGGGGCCGCGATGGCTACACCTTC. Full variable domain (outside the CDR3, taken from reference TRBV18 and TRBJ1-2): NAGVMQNPRHLVRRRGQEARLRCSPMKGHSHVYWYRQLPEEGLKFMVYLQKENIIDESGMPKERFSAEFPKEGPSILRIQQVVRGDSAAYFCASSPPSQGGRDGYTFGSGTRLTVV.

This chain connects TRBV9 to TRBJ2-1; D tentatively reads TRBD1 or TRBD2 (5 bases each). The germline V gene encodes CDR1 SGDLS and CDR2 YYNGEE. V was cut by 6 bases and J by 7 bases, with 20 bases left in between. CDR3 length equals 15 residues. The CDR3 DNA is TGTGCCAGCAACGCATGGGGGTCTACTGGGAATGAGCAGTTCTTC. It specifies CASNAWGSTGNEQFF.

This chain's CDR3 is CASSGAVDRDYNEQFF. DNA of the CDR3: TGTGCCAGCAGTGGGGCAGTGGACAGGGACTACAATGAGCAGTTCTTC. The rearrangement joins TRBV27 to TRBJ2-1, with 8 bases fitting TRBD1. V dropped 5 bases and J dropped 3; count of bases not matched to a gene: 9. Per the germline V gene, CDR1 is MNHEY and CDR2 is SMNVEV (reference sequence). The CDR3 has 16 amino acids.

The chain is built from TRBV11-2 and TRBJ1-6, with D uncertain. CDR1 is SGHAT, CDR2 FQNNGV, per germline. The CDR3 extends over 13 amino acids. V lost 5 bases and J lost 9, with 11 bases in between. CDR3 sequence reads: CASSHDRGSPLHF. DNA of the CDR3: TGTGCCAGCAGCCACGACCGGGGTTCACCCCTCCACTTT. Variable domain in full (rest from reference TRBV11-2 and TRBJ1-6): EAGVAQSPRYKIIEKRQSVAFWCNPISGHATLYWYQQILGQGPKLLIQFQNNGVVDDSQLPKDRFSAERLKGVDSTLKIQPAKLEDSAVYLCASSHDRGSPLHFGNGTRLTVT.

In its sample, this clone was seen once. V gene TRBV18 combines with J gene TRBJ1-1, with no clear D. Germline V gene sequence: CDR1 KGHSH, CDR2 LQKENI. This CDR3 comprises 15 residues. Trimming left V 4 bases short and J 3 bases short, with 15 bases between. CDR3 sequence: CASSRRGQAYTEAFF. Written as DNA, the CDR3 is TGTGCCAGCTCACGTCGAGGGCAGGCATACACTGAAGCTTTCTTT.

The V gene is TRBV11-3, the J gene TRBJ2-6; TRBD2 matches at 7 bases. Germline CDR1 and CDR2: SGHNT and YENEEA. Trimming at V came to 4 bases and at J to 0 bases, leaving 0 bases not matched to a gene. This CDR3 is built from 15 residues. CDR3 sequence: CASSSSGSGANVLTF. The CDR3 nucleotides are TGTGCCAGCAGCTCTAGCGGCTCTGGGGCCAACGTCCTGACTTTC.

The gene calls are TRBV4-1 and TRBJ1-5, with D uncertain. V dropped 4 bases and J dropped 6 bases, with 10 bases sitting between them. CDR3 length equals 13 residues. Germline CDR1 is MGHRA and CDR2 is YSYEKL. CDR3 region: CASSLGKGQPQHF. In DNA, the CDR3 is TGCGCCAGCAGCCTAGGAAAGGGTCAGCCCCAGCATTTT.

The chain links TRBV10-3 to TRBJ1-2, with TRBD1 matching 7 bases. Trimming at V came to 2 bases and at J to 3 bases, leaving 0 bases not matched to a gene. Per the germline V gene, CDR1 is ENHRY and CDR2 is SYGVKD. The CDR3 has 13 residues. CDR3 amino acids: CAISEGTDYGYTF. The CDR3 nucleotides read TGTGCCATCAGTGAGGGGACAGACTATGGCTACACCTTC.